What follows are 9 T cell receptor beta chains derived from one specimen sequenced in a study of cytomegalovirus exposure and HLA in healthy donors. PCR primers comprised 60 Vbeta and 13 Jbeta primers. The table came from immunoSEQ multiplex PCR; TCRdb's copy has only in-frame clones and leaves some out. The sample includes some 200,000 clones, 75% to 85% seen only once; the top ten take 5.5% to 7%. Sequencing was carried out using PBMCs. These receptors were taken from a woman aged 50 to 60 in good health and CMV-seropositive.

This clone was observed a single time. V usage is TRBV7-8 and J usage is TRBJ2-4, with unresolved D. The V and J ends lost 0 bases and 9 bases respectively, with 9 bases between them. The germline gives CDR1 SGHVS, CDR2 FQNEAQ. The CDR3 extends over 13 amino acids. CDR3 DNA sequence: TGTGCCAGCAGCTTAGCGCACCAGTCCATTCAGTACTTC. The encoded protein is CASSLAHQSIQYF.

This rearrangement joins TRBV7-2 to TRBJ2-3, with 11 bases fitting TRBD2. From germline, CDR1 is SGHTA and CDR2 FQGNSA. Trimming cost V 5 bases and J 1 base; bases outside gene matches: 5. CDR3 length: 16 amino acids. The DNA for the CDR3 is TGTGCCAGCAGCCCCATGGGACTAGCGGGCACAGATACGCAGTATTTT. Amino acid sequence: CASSPMGLAGTDTQYF.

This chain uses TRBV2 with TRBJ2-1; D gene uncertain. Germline CDR1 reads SNHLY; CDR2 reads FYNNEI. The CDR3 runs to 13 residues. V lost 7 bases, J lost 5 bases, and 12 bases lay in between. The CDR3 loop reads CASTLVPDNEQFF. CDR3 sequence (DNA): TGTGCCAGCACGCTGGTTCCGGACAATGAGCAGTTCTTC.

The genes are TRBV5-6 and TRBJ1-1; D remains ambiguous. This CDR3 has 12 residues. Deletions cut 0 bases from V and 8 bases from J, with 8 bases between. From germline, CDR1 is SGHDT and CDR2 YYEEEE. CDR3 sequence (DNA): TGTGCCAGCAGCTTGGCGAGAGGGGAAGCTTTCTTT. Protein product: CASSLARGEAFF.

The chain joins TRBV28 to TRBJ1-2; 8 bases match TRBD1. Germline V gene sequence: CDR1 MDHEN, CDR2 SYDVKM. Germline trimming cut 6 bases from V and 6 bases from J; bases unmatched to any gene: 3. This CDR3 comprises 12 residues. The CDR3 loop reads CASSQQGDGYTF. CDR3 nucleotides: TGTGCCAGCAGCCAACAGGGGGATGGCTACACCTTC.

With respect to this clone: Different DNA sequences within this sample yield the same CDR3. This rearrangement joins TRBV28 to TRBJ2-3; 7 positions match TRBD2. Germline V gene sequence: CDR1 MDHEN, CDR2 SYDVKM. The CDR3 runs to 13 residues. V shed 8 bases and J 1 base; nucleotides not matched to a gene: 3. This CDR3 is CASGLAGTDTQYF. The CDR3 nucleotides read TGTGCCAGCGGGCTAGCGGGCACAGATACGCAGTATTTT.

The CDR3: CASKRAYIQETQYF. The CDR3 DNA reads as TGTGCCAGCAAGAGGGCGTACATTCAAGAGACCCAGTACTTC. This chain connects TRBV28 to TRBJ2-5; possibly TRBD2 for D (5 bases). The V gene's germline CDR1 is MDHEN and CDR2 SYDVKM. The V and J ends lost 7 bases and 2 bases respectively, with 14 bases between them. This CDR3 contains 14 residues.

The chain carries TRBV5-4 and TRBJ1-5; the match to TRBD1 covers 8 bases. The CDR3 covers 19 residues. CDR1 is SGHNT and CDR2 is YYREEE in the germline V gene (reference sequence). V gave up 7 bases and J gave up 3 bases; unmatched junction bases: 21. CDR3 sequence (DNA): TGTGCCAGCCTATTCTCAGACAGGGGAATAGGATTGAACAATCAGCCCCAGCATTTT. The encoded protein is CASLFSDRGIGLNNQPQHF.

This sequence joins TRBV6-4 and TRBJ2-7; no clear D. V gave up 4 bases and J gave up 0 bases, with 7 bases separating them. This CDR3 has 13 amino acids. CDR1 and CDR2 (germline): MRHNA, SNTAGT. CDR3 nucleotides: TGTGCCAGCAGTGGTTACAGCTCCTACGAGCAGTACTTC. Amino acids: CASSGYSSYEQYF.